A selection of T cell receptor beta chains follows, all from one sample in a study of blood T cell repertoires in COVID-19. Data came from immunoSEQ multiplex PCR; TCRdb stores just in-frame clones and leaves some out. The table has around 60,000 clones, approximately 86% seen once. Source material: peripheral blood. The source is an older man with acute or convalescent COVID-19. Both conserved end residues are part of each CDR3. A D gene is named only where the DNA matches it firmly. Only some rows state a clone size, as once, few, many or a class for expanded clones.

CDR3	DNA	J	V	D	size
CASSIDLFQGIYYEQYF	TGTGCCAGTAGTATAGATCTGTTTCAGGGTATATACTACGAGCAGTACTTC	TRBJ2-7	TRBV19	-	-
CASSFEGVSSPLHF	TGTGCCAGCAGCTTTGAGGGGGTGAGTTCACCCCTCCACTTT	TRBJ1-6	TRBV11-2	-	-
CASGDSFTSYEQYF	TGTGCTAGTGGCGACAGCTTCACCTCCTACGAGCAGTACTTC	TRBJ2-7	TRBV12-5	-	once
CASGLAQGQGEIGQFF	TGTGCTAGTGGTTTGGCGCAGGGACAGGGGGAGATAGGGCAGTTCTTC	TRBJ2-1	TRBV12-5	TRBD1	-
CASSLKARLPNSPLHF	TGTGCCAGCAGTTTAAAGGCCAGGCTGCCTAATTCACCCCTCCACTTT	TRBJ1-6	TRBV28	-	-
CASSYVAGGLYGYTF	TGTGCCAGCAGTTACGTCGCAGGGGGCCTGTATGGCTACACCTTC	TRBJ1-2	TRBV6-5	TRBD1	-
CASSLGPGTEAFF	TGTGCCAGCAGCTTAGGCCCGGGCACTGAAGCTTTCTTT	TRBJ1-1	TRBV5-6	-	-
CASSRTPGGAGETQYF	TGTGCCAGCAGCCGCACCCCCGGGGGGGCGGGAGAGACCCAGTACTTC	TRBJ2-5	TRBV11-2	TRBD2	once
CASSTTGLGEKLFF	TGTGCCAGCAGCACTACAGGGTTGGGTGAAAAACTGTTTTTT	TRBJ1-4	TRBV28	-	-
CASRGTSGQGAEQFF	TGTGCCAGCAGGGGGACTAGCGGTCAGGGGGCTGAGCAGTTCTTC	TRBJ2-1	TRBV2	TRBD2	-
CASSWGGNQPQHF	TGTGCCAGCAGTTGGGGGGGGAATCAGCCCCAGCATTTT	TRBJ1-5	TRBV2	-	-
CASSPTGGREKQYF	TGTGCCAGCAGCCCGACAGGGGGGCGTGAGAAGCAGTACTTC	TRBJ2-7	TRBV2	TRBD1	once
CASRGDSPNEKLFF	TGTGCCAGCAGAGGGGACAGCCCTAATGAAAAACTGTTTTTT	TRBJ1-4	TRBV2	TRBD1	once
CASSPPGGGNNSPLHF	TGTGCCAGCTCACCACCGGGGGGGGGAAATAATTCACCCCTCCACTTT	TRBJ1-6	TRBV18	-	-
CSASTGLDTQYF	TGCAGTGCTAGTACCGGTTTAGATACGCAGTATTTT	TRBJ2-3	TRBV20-1	-	-
CASSLAAAGGQGDEQFF	TGTGCCAGCAGCTTGGCCGCGGCGGGGGGGCAGGGCGATGAGCAGTTCTTC	TRBJ2-1	TRBV5-6	TRBD2	-
CASSEVQGARQPQHF	TGTGCCAGCAGTGAAGTTCAGGGGGCAAGGCAGCCCCAGCATTTT	TRBJ1-5	TRBV2	TRBD1	-
CASTAGDRTGELFF	TGCGCCAGCACCGCAGGGGACCGCACCGGGGAGCTGTTTTTT	TRBJ2-2	TRBV5-1	-	-
CASSPDSIGSPLHF	TGTGCCAGCAGCCCTGACAGTATTGGTTCACCCCTCCACTTT	TRBJ1-6	TRBV11-1	-	-
CASSISYIAGSPTGELFF	TGTGCCAGCAGCATCTCATACATAGCGGGGAGTCCCACCGGGGAGCTGTTTTTT	TRBJ2-2	TRBV7-6	TRBD2	-
CASSLRKGAANEKLFF	TGTGCCAGCAGTCTCCGCAAGGGGGCTGCTAATGAAAAACTGTTTTTT	TRBJ1-4	TRBV28	TRBD1	-
CASSLAGGGTNEKLFF	TGTGCCAGCAGCTTAGCGGGCGGGGGAACTAATGAAAAACTGTTTTTT	TRBJ1-4	TRBV7-2	-	once
CASSLADRGPVNYGYTF	TGTGCCAGCAGCTTAGCTGACAGGGGGCCTGTCAACTATGGCTACACCTTC	TRBJ1-2	TRBV7-8	TRBD1	-
CAISEGSGESGYGYTF	TGTGCCATCAGTGAGGGGTCGGGGGAAAGCGGCTATGGCTACACCTTC	TRBJ1-2	TRBV10-3	-	-
CASSRQGRFEKLFF	TGTGCCAGCAGCAGACAGGGAAGGTTCGAAAAACTGTTTTTT	TRBJ1-4	TRBV7-9	TRBD1	-
CASSQDVRVSYNEQFF	TGTGCCAGCAGCCAAGATGTGCGGGTCTCCTACAATGAGCAGTTCTTC	TRBJ2-1	TRBV3-1/TRBV3-2	-	-
CSVRTGGALGNEQFF	TGCAGCGTTCGCACAGGGGGCGCGTTAGGTAATGAGCAGTTCTTC	TRBJ2-1	TRBV29-1	TRBD1	-
CASSHRVSGANVLTF	TGTGCCAGCAGTCACAGGGTTTCTGGGGCCAACGTCCTGACTTTC	TRBJ2-6	TRBV14	-	-
CASSLTGNNQPQHF	TGTGCCAGCAGCCTTACAGGGAACAATCAGCCCCAGCATTTT	TRBJ1-5	TRBV4-2	-	few
CASIGTSGEEGQETQYF	TGTGCCAGTATTGGGACTAGCGGGGAAGAGGGCCAAGAGACCCAGTACTTC	TRBJ2-5	TRBV19	TRBD2	-
CASSLRAGGLGNTEAFF	TGCGCCAGCAGCTTGAGGGCAGGGGGCTTGGGGAACACTGAAGCTTTCTTT	TRBJ1-1	TRBV5-1	TRBD1	-
CASSKDPRQGGINEQFF	TGTGCCAGCAGCAAGGACCCGAGGCAGGGCGGCATCAATGAGCAGTTCTTC	TRBJ2-1	TRBV28	-	-
CASSQGTANEKLFF	TGTGCCAGCAGCCAAGGGACAGCTAATGAAAAACTGTTTTTT	TRBJ1-4	TRBV7-2	TRBD1	-
CASSPGAGGYNSPLHF	TGTGCCAGCAGCCCGGGGGCCGGGGGGTATAATTCACCCCTCCACTTT	TRBJ1-6	TRBV5-8	-	-
CASSVGSRGYF	TGTGCCAGCTCCGTGGGGTCCCGGGGGTATTTT	TRBJ2-3	TRBV2	-	-
CASSWIGQGVSEAFF	TGTGCCAGCAGTTGGATCGGACAGGGGGTATCTGAAGCTTTCTTT	TRBJ1-1	TRBV28	TRBD1	-
CASSKKGRQGWEKLFF	TGTGCCAGCAGCAAAAAAGGGAGACAGGGGTGGGAAAAACTGTTTTTT	TRBJ1-4	TRBV21-1	-	-
CATSDSLAGGQSEQFF	TGTGCCACCAGTGATTCCCTAGCGGGGGGGCAAAGTGAGCAGTTCTTC	TRBJ2-1	TRBV24-1	TRBD2	-
CASSMGLAGGIFGEQYF	TGTGCCAGCAGCATGGGACTAGCGGGGGGGATATTCGGCGAGCAGTACTTC	TRBJ2-7	TRBV5-6	TRBD2	-
CASSFYGGGRDTQYF	TGTGCCAGCAGCTTCTATGGCGGGGGCCGAGATACGCAGTATTTT	TRBJ2-3	TRBV11-3	-	-
CASSGRGHEQFF	TGTGCCAGCAGCGGGAGGGGGCATGAGCAGTTCTTC	TRBJ2-1	TRBV2	-	few
CASTPPTGGAQETQYF	TGCGCCAGCACCCCCCCCACAGGGGGAGCCCAAGAGACCCAGTACTTC	TRBJ2-5	TRBV23-1	TRBD1	-
CASSQINSPLHF	TGTGCCAGTAGTCAGATTAATTCACCCCTCCACTTT	TRBJ1-6	TRBV19	-	-
CASSLGTGSETQYF	TGCGCCAGCAGCTTGGGAACAGGGTCGGAGACCCAGTACTTC	TRBJ2-5	TRBV5-1	-	once
CASSSQDRGDYGYTF	TGTGCCAGCAGCTCCCAGGACAGGGGTGACTATGGCTACACCTTC	TRBJ1-2	TRBV11-2	TRBD1	-
CASSQPGLAGGTSYNEQFF	TGTGCCAGCAGCCAACCGGGACTAGCGGGGGGGACGTCCTACAATGAGCAGTTCTTC	TRBJ2-1	TRBV3-1/TRBV3-2	TRBD2	once
CASSLGTSREETQYF	TGCGCCAGCAGCTTGGGGACTAGCAGAGAAGAGACCCAGTACTTC	TRBJ2-5	TRBV5-1	TRBD2	-
CASSILAGGHEQFF	TGTGCCAGCAGCATACTAGCGGGGGGGCACGAGCAGTTCTTC	TRBJ2-1	TRBV7-2	TRBD2	-
CASSFYDSIEQFF	TGTGCCAGCAGCTTCTACGACTCGATTGAGCAGTTCTTC	TRBJ2-1	TRBV7-2	-	-